This TCR beta chain was sequenced for a study of CD8 T cells in ankylosing spondylitis. Libraries for TCR beta were made by quantitative 5'-RACE with molecular barcodes. TCRdb passed the 5' RACE reads through MiXCR, listing each CDR3 protein once. Altogether 470,000 or so distinct CDR3 sequences are present, around 26% being singletons, with the ten largest covering 0.85% to 1%. As for this clonotype: Its antigen is as yet unknown.

Study-level points and caveats: Existing reports had already noted some motif variants in reactive arthritis synovial fluid and blood. It appeared that ankylosing spondylitis blood was characterized by a TCR beta motif of eight highly homologous variants. Disease-linked clones were reportedly significantly enriched in matched ankylosing spondylitis synovial fluid.

Unmatched junction bases numbered 9, after V lost 7 bases and J lost 5 bases. From germline, CDR1 is MGHDK and CDR2 SYGVNS. The CDR3 sequence is 14 residues long. This sequence was found in a male donor with ankylosing spondylitis. J is TRBJ2-5 and V is TRBV25-1, with TRBD2 matching over 8 bases. The material sequenced was blood, either unsorted or a sorted T cell fraction (not recorded which). CDR3 residues: CASTRAGGWETQYF. The CDR3 nucleotides are TGTGCCAGCACCCGCGCGGGAGGATGGGAGACCCAGTACTTC.